This T cell receptor beta chain derives from a study of T cell responses to AZD1222 COVID-19 vaccine. Profiled with immunoSEQ multiplex PCR; TCRdb holds only in-frame clones, not every one. Here the sample spans 90,000 to 150,000 clones, roughly nine tenths being singletons. V was pared by 4 bases and J by 7 bases, with 23 bases between. Germline V lookup: CDR1 SGHNT, CDR2 YYREEE (reference sequence). There are 16 residues in the CDR3. This specimen was peripheral blood, taken on day 0 of AZD1222 vaccination. The receptor was isolated from an adult in good health. The J gene is TRBJ1-1, the V gene TRBV5-4, with D perhaps matching TRBD1 (6 bases). Here the CDR3 reads CASSPQSGGAIIEAFF. DNA of the CDR3: TGTGCCAGCAGCCCCCAGAGTGGGGGGGCGATCATTGAAGCTTTCTTT.